Sequencing of this T cell receptor beta chain was carried out in a study of blood T cell repertoires in COVID-19 (dated by TCRdb to the early 2020s). The study in broad terms: Samples covering the acute and convalescent phases of COVID-19 were provided by collaborators in the United States, Italy and Spain. The prospective study material was composed of cDNA or gDNA derived from T cells, B-cell-depleted T cells, or PBMCs. Subjects who had been exposed to COVID-19, were actively infected with it, or had recovered from it provided the deeply sampled blood TCRbeta repertoires that made up the dataset. The repertoires were released in a freely available public database intended as a resource for research on the immune response to SARS-CoV-2. The samples were drawn from two sources: the first 160 participants of the ongoing ImmuneRACE study, and over 1,000 subjects contributed by 6 global collaborators. Nearly every sample came with metadata listing a de-identified subject ID, COVID-19 status, age in years and sex. Where HLA class I and class II types were available, the types were taken from metadata supplied by the sample provider, not from assay-based typing. On the study overall, not on this receptor specifically: How much clinical and demographic metadata was included differed by source and by participant, and the metadata was provided uncurated.

CDR1 is given as KGHSH and CDR2 as LQKENI, both from the germline V gene. Reading from cysteine to phenylalanine, the CDR3 counts 17 amino acids. The kept DNA is CDR3 alone, 51 bases in frame from the first base. V loses 1 base, J loses 2 bases, and the germline ends lie 18 bases apart. The immunoSEQ Assay, a bias-controlled multiplex PCR, was used to amplify TCRbeta CDR3 regions from genomic DNA. On the authors' methods: The number of nucleated cells in each sample was estimated from the amplification of reference gene primers within the assay. To quantify the absolute abundance of each unique TCRbeta CDR3 rearrangement, sequence reads were collapsed and filtered. For each sample, productive Simpson clonality was calculated as the square root of Simpson's diversity index across productive rearrangements. Sourced from immuneACCESS, this table was stored by TCRdb with only in-frame sequences that have V and J called. A share of the clones is absent; for the studies checked, an unresolved V gene accounts for under half, and the remainder has no known explanation. V and J calls and clone size are as listed in that table; D and trimming were resolved from the DNA. Within this sample are about 68,000 clones, with over 75% of them counted one time only. The leading ten clones occupy around 7% of the sample.

In Seattle, one collaborating source enrolled patients while the infection was active and tracked those patients longitudinally over the course of disease. Whole blood was collected in K2EDTA tubes by collaborating institutions according to the institutions' own protocols. For TCRbeta analysis, collaborator samples were shipped as frozen whole blood, as isolated PBMCs, or as DNA extracted from either sample type. About this clone: Its cognate antigen has yet to be identified. Base qualities are not recorded, but no much larger clone differs from it by a single base.

Sequencing was done on a sample of peripheral blood. The V and J segments used are TRBV18 and TRBJ2-7; possibly the D gene is TRBD2, per 6 matching bases. The clonotype was recovered from a man between 40 and 49 years old with COVID-19, enrolled during active disease. The DNA reads TGTGCCAGCTCACCACGTGGGGGGAGGATGGAGCCCTACGAGCAGTACTTC. Translated, this gives CASSPRGGRMEPYEQYF. The CDR3, completed at both ends by the reference TRBV18 and TRBJ2-7 genes, gives the full variable domain NAGVMQNPRHLVRRRGQEARLRCSPMKGHSHVYWYRQLPEEGLKFMVYLQKENIIDESGMPKERFSAEFPKEGPSILRIQQVVRGDSAAYFCASSPRGGRMEPYEQYFGPGTRLTVT.